Listed below are T cell receptor beta chains from one sample, sequenced in a study of blood T cell repertoires in COVID-19. Libraries were prepared by immunoSEQ multiplex PCR; TCRdb keeps only in-frame clonotypes and omits some of them. The data hold about 42,000 clones, with about three quarters observed a single time. The sequenced material came from peripheral blood. Source of these receptors: a man in his sixties or seventies with active or convalescent COVID-19. Each CDR3 is given with its conserved first and last residue.

v_call	j_call	cdr3_aa
TRBV7-9	TRBJ1-2	CASSRFPDREADGYTF
TRBV7-2	TRBJ2-2	CASSPTTGELFF
TRBV5-6	TRBJ1-5	CASSSMAQYDQPQHF
TRBV5-4	TRBJ2-5	CASSGWEARETQYF
TRBV27	TRBJ2-1	CASSWLAGGNEQFF
TRBV6-5	TRBJ1-6	CASLDRGNSPLHF
TRBV5-5	TRBJ2-7	CASSFLETVYEQYF
TRBV25-1	TRBJ1-1	CASSPTDRGFTEAFF
TRBV2	TRBJ1-4	CASRARAGATNEKLFF
TRBV5-6	TRBJ2-3	CASSLAGGASTDTQYF
TRBV30	TRBJ2-3	CAWTETGSMDTQYF
TRBV11-1	TRBJ2-3	CASSLVGGAVTDTQYF
TRBV6-1	TRBJ1-2	CASSEMSGGRRGYTF
TRBV5-8	TRBJ1-2	CASSLNPTANYGYTF
TRBV2	TRBJ2-7	CASSESGREQYF
TRBV13	TRBJ2-1	CASSLDRLLFF
TRBV9	TRBJ1-3	CASSVGGGADSGNTIYF
TRBV12-3/TRBV12-4	TRBJ1-2	CASSFGGEGGYTF
TRBV2	TRBJ2-7	CASTEQGALYEQYF
TRBV9	TRBJ2-1	CASSVSVHEQFF